The rows below give T cell receptor beta chains drawn from one sample of a study of blood T cell repertoires in COVID-19. Assay used: immunoSEQ multiplex PCR; TCRdb lists only in-frame clones, some missing. The profile shows about 160,000 clones, approximately 80% of them singletons. The sequenced material came from PBMCs or T cells enriched from blood (not recorded which). These receptors were obtained from a woman aged 45-65 years who had recovered from COVID-19. The CDR3 runs from the conserved cysteine through the conserved F or W. D genes are given only for firm matches. Size tells how often a clone was seen (once, few, many) or the class of an expanded clone, and some rows leave it out.

J gene: TRBJ2-2
CDR3 length: 16
clone size: few
D gene: TRBD1
V gene: TRBV5-6
CDR3 DNA: TGTGCCAGCAGCTCGCTAGGGACAGTTAACACCGGGGAGCTGTTTTTT
CDR3 protein: CASSSLGTVNTGELFF

J gene: TRBJ2-5
CDR3 length: 15
clone size: NA
D gene: NA
V gene: TRBV2
CDR3 DNA: TGTGCCAGCAGTGAACCGGGGTCTGACCGGGAGACCCAGTACTTC
CDR3 protein: CASSEPGSDRETQYF

J gene: TRBJ2-3
CDR3 length: 14
clone size: NA
D gene: NA
V gene: TRBV29-1
CDR3 DNA: TGCAGCGAAAAGGGACTGGGAGATACAGATACGCAGTATTTT
CDR3 protein: CSEKGLGDTDTQYF

J gene: TRBJ2-3
CDR3 length: 16
clone size: NA
D gene: NA
V gene: TRBV11-1
CDR3 DNA: TGTGCCAGCAGCTTGCGGTCTACCCTTAGCACAGATACGCAGTATTTT
CDR3 protein: CASSLRSTLSTDTQYF

J gene: TRBJ2-1
CDR3 length: 14
clone size: NA
D gene: TRBD2
V gene: TRBV5-4
CDR3 DNA: TGTGCCAGCACTAGCGGGGCCTCCTACAATGAGCAGTTCTTC
CDR3 protein: CASTSGASYNEQFF

J gene: TRBJ2-7
CDR3 length: 14
clone size: NA
D gene: NA
V gene: TRBV5-5
CDR3 DNA: TGTGCCAGCAGCTTGTTAATAGCGGACACCGAGCAGTACTTC
CDR3 protein: CASSLLIADTEQYF

J gene: TRBJ2-7
CDR3 length: 14
clone size: NA
D gene: TRBD2
V gene: TRBV28
CDR3 DNA: TGTGCCAGCAAGGCTAGCGGGGCGGGCTACGAGCAGTACTTC
CDR3 protein: CASKASGAGYEQYF

J gene: TRBJ2-5
CDR3 length: 14
clone size: NA
D gene: TRBD1
V gene: TRBV11-2
CDR3 DNA: TGTGCCAGCAGCACGGGACAGCCATGGGAGACCCAGTACTTC
CDR3 protein: CASSTGQPWETQYF

J gene: TRBJ1-5
CDR3 length: 13
clone size: NA
D gene: NA
V gene: TRBV29-1
CDR3 DNA: TGCAGCGTTGGACAGGAGCCCAATCAGCCCCAGCATTTT
CDR3 protein: CSVGQEPNQPQHF

J gene: TRBJ1-4
CDR3 length: 16
clone size: NA
D gene: NA
V gene: TRBV7-2
CDR3 DNA: TGTGCCAGCAGCTTTTCCACGATCGGGACTAATGAAAAACTGTTTTTT
CDR3 protein: CASSFSTIGTNEKLFF

J gene: TRBJ1-2
CDR3 length: 14
clone size: few
D gene: TRBD1
V gene: TRBV9
CDR3 DNA: TGTGCCAGCAGCGTAGCTGGGACAGGGTATGGCTACACCTTC
CDR3 protein: CASSVAGTGYGYTF

J gene: TRBJ1-2
CDR3 length: 14
clone size: few
D gene: NA
V gene: TRBV7-2
CDR3 DNA: TGTGCCAGCAGCTTAGACGTATACACCTATGGCTACACCTTC
CDR3 protein: CASSLDVYTYGYTF

J gene: TRBJ2-3
CDR3 length: 14
clone size: NA
D gene: TRBD1
V gene: TRBV24-1
CDR3 DNA: TGTGCCACCAGTCCCGGGACAGGGACAGATACGCAGTATTTT
CDR3 protein: CATSPGTGTDTQYF

J gene: TRBJ1-6
CDR3 length: 15
clone size: once
D gene: NA
V gene: TRBV2
CDR3 DNA: TGTGCCAGCAGCTGGCGGGCTGAATATAATTCACCCCTCCACTTT
CDR3 protein: CASSWRAEYNSPLHF

J gene: TRBJ2-7
CDR3 length: 15
clone size: once
D gene: TRBD1
V gene: TRBV5-1
CDR3 DNA: TGCGCCAGCAGCGGCGGGACAGGGGCTGCCTACGAGCAGTACTTC
CDR3 protein: CASSGGTGAAYEQYF

J gene: TRBJ2-7
CDR3 length: 15
clone size: NA
D gene: NA
V gene: TRBV7-2
CDR3 DNA: TGTGCCAGCAGCTTTTACCCAGCGGGCCAATACGAGCAGTACTTC
CDR3 protein: CASSFYPAGQYEQYF

J gene: TRBJ1-2
CDR3 length: 16
clone size: NA
D gene: TRBD1
V gene: TRBV7-3
CDR3 DNA: TGTGCCAGCAGCCCGGGACAGGGGGCGCTTAACTATGGCTACACCTTC
CDR3 protein: CASSPGQGALNYGYTF

J gene: TRBJ2-4
CDR3 length: 17
clone size: once
D gene: TRBD2
V gene: TRBV19
CDR3 DNA: TGTGCCAGTAGTGGAGCTAGCGGGGGGGATCCTATAAACATTCAGTACTTC
CDR3 protein: CASSGASGGDPINIQYF

J gene: TRBJ2-1
CDR3 length: 13
clone size: NA
D gene: NA
V gene: TRBV4-1
CDR3 DNA: TGCGCCAGCAGCCAAGATCCAGTCGATGAGCAGTTCTTC
CDR3 protein: CASSQDPVDEQFF

J gene: TRBJ2-7
CDR3 length: 12
clone size: once
D gene: TRBD2
V gene: TRBV11-1
CDR3 DNA: TGTGCCAGCAGGGGCGGGAGCTACGAGCAGTACTTC
CDR3 protein: CASRGGSYEQYF

J gene: TRBJ1-5
CDR3 length: 17
clone size: NA
D gene: TRBD1
V gene: TRBV5-5
CDR3 DNA: TGTGCCAGCAGCCCACGGGCCCCGACAGGGCTCAATCAGCCCCAGCATTTT
CDR3 protein: CASSPRAPTGLNQPQHF

J gene: TRBJ2-5
CDR3 length: 21
clone size: once
D gene: TRBD1
V gene: TRBV4-3
CDR3 DNA: TGCGCCAGCAGCCAAGACACCCCGAGGGACAGAGGGGACAGGGACCAAGAGACCCAGTACTTC
CDR3 protein: CASSQDTPRDRGDRDQETQYF

J gene: TRBJ2-7
CDR3 length: 13
clone size: NA
D gene: NA
V gene: TRBV25-1
CDR3 DNA: TGTGCCAGCAGTGAATTAAACAGGGACGAGCAGTACTTC
CDR3 protein: CASSELNRDEQYF

J gene: TRBJ2-5
CDR3 length: 16
clone size: NA
D gene: TRBD2
V gene: TRBV2
CDR3 DNA: TGTGCCAGCAGAGTCCGAGGACGGGGGGTGGGAGAGACCCAGTACTTC
CDR3 protein: CASRVRGRGVGETQYF

J gene: TRBJ2-7
CDR3 length: 16
clone size: NA
D gene: NA
V gene: TRBV5-4
CDR3 DNA: TGTGCCAGCAGCCTAGCAAACCGGGACTCAAACTACGAGCAGTACTTC
CDR3 protein: CASSLANRDSNYEQYF

J gene: TRBJ2-2
CDR3 length: 18
clone size: NA
D gene: TRBD1
V gene: TRBV7-9
CDR3 DNA: TGTGCCAGCAGCTTACACCCGGACAGGGGGCTGGGGACCGGGGAGCTGTTTTTT
CDR3 protein: CASSLHPDRGLGTGELFF

J gene: TRBJ1-6
CDR3 length: 13
clone size: NA
D gene: NA
V gene: TRBV2
CDR3 DNA: TGTGCCAGCAGCCTTACAGGGTCTTCACCCCTCCACTTT
CDR3 protein: CASSLTGSSPLHF

J gene: TRBJ1-6
CDR3 length: 14
clone size: NA
D gene: NA
V gene: TRBV7-2
CDR3 DNA: TGTGCCAGCAGCCTTGGGAGGGAAGCTTCACCCCTCCACTTT
CDR3 protein: CASSLGREASPLHF

J gene: TRBJ2-1
CDR3 length: 15
clone size: NA
D gene: TRBD1
V gene: TRBV5-8
CDR3 DNA: TGTGCCAGCAGCTCAGATGGGACAGGAGGCAATGAGCAGTTCTTC
CDR3 protein: CASSSDGTGGNEQFF

J gene: TRBJ2-1
CDR3 length: 15
clone size: NA
D gene: TRBD2
V gene: TRBV5-1
CDR3 DNA: TGCGCCAGCAGCTCCGGGACTAGCGGCCCGAACGAGCAGTTCTTC
CDR3 protein: CASSSGTSGPNEQFF

J gene: TRBJ2-3
CDR3 length: 12
clone size: NA
D gene: TRBD1
V gene: TRBV7-9
CDR3 DNA: TGTGCCAGCAGCACCCGACAGGGGCCCCCGTATTTT
CDR3 protein: CASSTRQGPPYF

J gene: TRBJ2-3
CDR3 length: 14
clone size: NA
D gene: TRBD2
V gene: TRBV23-1
CDR3 DNA: TGCGCGAAGAGGGCTAGCGGGAGGAACGATACGCAGTATTTT
CDR3 protein: CAKRASGRNDTQYF

J gene: TRBJ1-6
CDR3 length: 14
clone size: NA
D gene: TRBD1
V gene: TRBV4-2
CDR3 DNA: TGTGCCAGCAGCAGGGACAGGGATAATTCACCCCTCCACTTT
CDR3 protein: CASSRDRDNSPLHF

J gene: TRBJ2-1
CDR3 length: 13
clone size: NA
D gene: NA
V gene: TRBV28
CDR3 DNA: TGTGCCAGCAGGTTGGGCAGTGCAAGTGAGCAGTTCTTC
CDR3 protein: CASRLGSASEQFF

J gene: TRBJ1-5
CDR3 length: 13
clone size: NA
D gene: NA
V gene: TRBV5-1
CDR3 DNA: TGCGCCAGCAGCCCCGGGGGGGGTCAGCCCCAGCATTTT
CDR3 protein: CASSPGGGQPQHF

J gene: TRBJ2-5
CDR3 length: 16
clone size: NA
D gene: NA
V gene: TRBV24-1
CDR3 DNA: TGTGCCACCAGTGGAGGCCGGACAGCTCTACAAGAGACCCAGTACTTC
CDR3 protein: CATSGGRTALQETQYF

J gene: TRBJ1-4
CDR3 length: 15
clone size: NA
D gene: NA
V gene: TRBV9
CDR3 DNA: TGTGCCAGCAGCCCAAAGACGGACTATAATGAAAAACTGTTTTTT
CDR3 protein: CASSPKTDYNEKLFF

J gene: TRBJ1-3
CDR3 length: 14
clone size: NA
D gene: NA
V gene: TRBV19
CDR3 DNA: TGTGCCAGTAACCCAGGGCTCGCCGGAAACACCATATATTTT
CDR3 protein: CASNPGLAGNTIYF

J gene: TRBJ2-1
CDR3 length: 15
clone size: once
D gene: NA
V gene: TRBV28
CDR3 DNA: TGTGCCAGCAATGAGAGGGTGGGGTCCTACAATGAGCAGTTCTTC
CDR3 protein: CASNERVGSYNEQFF

J gene: TRBJ2-7
CDR3 length: 13
clone size: NA
D gene: NA
V gene: TRBV11-2
CDR3 DNA: TGTGCCAGCAGGCAGTATGACAGCTACGAGCAGTACTTC
CDR3 protein: CASRQYDSYEQYF

J gene: TRBJ1-1
CDR3 length: 12
clone size: NA
D gene: NA
V gene: TRBV6-5
CDR3 DNA: TGTGCCAGCAGTTACGGGGAGACTGAAGCTTTCTTT
CDR3 protein: CASSYGETEAFF

J gene: TRBJ1-6
CDR3 length: 14
clone size: NA
D gene: NA
V gene: TRBV6-5
CDR3 DNA: TGTGCCAGCAGAACCAGCTCCTATAATTCACCCCTCCACTTT
CDR3 protein: CASRTSSYNSPLHF

J gene: TRBJ1-3
CDR3 length: 14
clone size: NA
D gene: TRBD1
V gene: TRBV6-5
CDR3 DNA: TGTGCCAGCAGTTACTCGGGGGACAGGGTCACCATATATTTT
CDR3 protein: CASSYSGDRVTIYF

J gene: TRBJ1-2
CDR3 length: 13
clone size: NA
D gene: TRBD1
V gene: TRBV18
CDR3 DNA: TGTGCCAGCTCAGGCGGACAGGGCTATGGCTACACCTTC
CDR3 protein: CASSGGQGYGYTF

J gene: TRBJ2-1
CDR3 length: 13
clone size: once
D gene: TRBD1
V gene: TRBV7-2
CDR3 DNA: TGTGCCAGCAGCATACCACAGGGGACAAATCTGTTCTTC
CDR3 protein: CASSIPQGTNLFF

J gene: TRBJ2-2
CDR3 length: 15
clone size: NA
D gene: NA
V gene: TRBV5-1
CDR3 DNA: TGCGCCAGCAGCCAACAGGGAATGGAGGCCGGGGAGCTGTTTTTT
CDR3 protein: CASSQQGMEAGELFF

J gene: TRBJ2-2
CDR3 length: 15
clone size: NA
D gene: TRBD2
V gene: TRBV19
CDR3 DNA: TGTGCCAGTAGTCAGACTAGCGGGAACACCGGGGAGCTGTTTTTT
CDR3 protein: CASSQTSGNTGELFF

J gene: TRBJ2-7
CDR3 length: 15
clone size: NA
D gene: TRBD1
V gene: TRBV14
CDR3 DNA: TGTGCCAGCAGCCAAGCCGGACAGGGGATATACGAGCAGTACTTC
CDR3 protein: CASSQAGQGIYEQYF

J gene: TRBJ2-3
CDR3 length: 12
clone size: few
D gene: NA
V gene: TRBV24-1
CDR3 DNA: TGTGCCACCAGTGACCGGGCAGATACGCAGTATTTT
CDR3 protein: CATSDRADTQYF

J gene: TRBJ2-4
CDR3 length: 16
clone size: NA
D gene: TRBD1
V gene: TRBV6-2/TRBV6-3
CDR3 DNA: TGTGCCAGCAGTAAAACAGGGGGCGCTTCCAAAAACATTCAGTACTTC
CDR3 protein: CASSKTGGASKNIQYF

J gene: TRBJ1-2
CDR3 length: 14
clone size: NA
D gene: NA
V gene: TRBV5-4
CDR3 DNA: TGTGCCAGCAGCACCAGGGGCGTTGAATATGGCTACACCTTC
CDR3 protein: CASSTRGVEYGYTF

J gene: TRBJ1-5
CDR3 length: 15
clone size: NA
D gene: NA
V gene: TRBV19
CDR3 DNA: TGTGCCAGTAGTCCTTCGGACAGTCCCAATCAGCCCCAGCATTTT
CDR3 protein: CASSPSDSPNQPQHF

J gene: TRBJ1-2
CDR3 length: 14
clone size: NA
D gene: NA
V gene: TRBV2
CDR3 DNA: TGTGCCAGCAGTCCAACTTCGACAGGCTTCCCTTACACCTTC
CDR3 protein: CASSPTSTGFPYTF

J gene: TRBJ1-1
CDR3 length: 12
clone size: NA
D gene: NA
V gene: TRBV19
CDR3 DNA: TGTGCCAGTAGTTTGGGGCGGGGGTTGACTTTCTTT
CDR3 protein: CASSLGRGLTFF

J gene: TRBJ2-5
CDR3 length: 16
clone size: NA
D gene: TRBD2
V gene: TRBV5-1
CDR3 DNA: TGCGCCAGCAGCTCCGGGACTAGCGGGGGGGCGGAGACCCAGTACTTC
CDR3 protein: CASSSGTSGGAETQYF

J gene: TRBJ1-4
CDR3 length: 15
clone size: NA
D gene: NA
V gene: TRBV27
CDR3 DNA: TGTGCCAGCAGTCGGATAGGGGGTACTAATGAAAAACTGTTTTTT
CDR3 protein: CASSRIGGTNEKLFF

J gene: TRBJ1-5
CDR3 length: 17
clone size: NA
D gene: NA
V gene: TRBV6-2/TRBV6-3
CDR3 DNA: TGTGCCAGCAGTTACTCGGCGGGCGGTTATAGCAATCAGCCCCAGCATTTT
CDR3 protein: CASSYSAGGYSNQPQHF